One and the same sample provided the 32 T cell receptor beta chains below, sequenced in a study of cytomegalovirus exposure and HLA in healthy donors. Clones were read by immunoSEQ multiplex PCR, and TCRdb kept only the in-frame ones, dropping some. This sample carries about 120,000 clones, approximately 89% of them seen once, and the ten largest clones take 1% to 1.5%. What was sequenced was PBMCs. These receptors were taken from a woman younger than 35 in good health and CMV-seronegative.

This chain uses TRBV5-6 with TRBJ1-5, with 7 bases fitting TRBD1. With V trimmed by 4 bases and J by 3 bases, 4 bases remained unmatched. Germline CDR1 is SGHDT and CDR2 is YYEEEE. This CDR3 is 14 amino acids long. CDR3 DNA: TGTGCCAGCAGCCGCGGGACAGTCAATCAGCCCCAGCATTTT. Protein: CASSRGTVNQPQHF.

The rearrangement links TRBV9 to TRBJ1-2; D remains ambiguous. From germline, CDR1 is SGDLS and CDR2 YYNGEE. V shed 2 bases and J shed 0 bases, with 8 bases lying between them. The CDR3 covers 14 residues. The CDR3 protein is CASSVATANYGYTF. DNA for the CDR3: TGTGCCAGCAGCGTTGCTACGGCTAACTATGGCTACACCTTC.

This chain joins TRBV14 and TRBJ2-1; D may be TRBD2 (5 bases). The CDR3 contains 16 residues. In germline, CDR1 is SGHDN, CDR2 FVKESK. The V end was cut by 2 bases, the J end by 0 bases, with 11 bases between. The CDR3 here is CASSQLGSSSYNEQFF. CDR3 sequence (DNA): TGTGCCAGCAGCCAACTTGGGAGTAGCTCCTACAATGAGCAGTTCTTC.

The chain has TRBV14 and TRBJ2-3; TRBD2 is a possible D gene (7 bases). Germline values: CDR1 SGHDN, CDR2 FVKESK. The CDR3 totals 14 residues. Trimming left V 4 bases short and J 4 bases short, with 12 bases between. CDR3 in DNA: TGTGCCAGCAGCCGGGGGGGGGCGGCAGATACGCAGTATTTT. This codes for CASSRGGAADTQYF. Drawing the rest from reference TRBV14 and TRBJ2-3, the complete variable domain is EAGVTQFPSHSVIEKGQTVTLRCDPISGHDNLYWYRRVMGKEIKFLLHFVKESKQDESGMPNNRFLAERTGGTYSTLKVQPAELEDSGVYFCASSRGGAADTQYFGPGTRLTVL.

The chain employs TRBV7-3 and TRBJ2-7, with D possibly matching TRBD1 (5 bases). V was cut by 5 bases and J by 3 bases, with 17 bases left in between. The CDR3 loop spans 15 amino acids. Germline V gene lookup returns CDR1 SGHTA and CDR2 FQGTGA. CDR3 DNA sequence: TGTGCCAGCAGCGTAGGGGCAGCCTCGATCTACGAGCAGTACTTC. It specifies CASSVGAASIYEQYF.

The gene calls are TRBV9 and TRBJ2-1; tentatively, D is TRBD1 (5 bases). Germline CDR1 reads SGDLS; CDR2 reads YYNGEE. The V and J ends lost 0 bases and 3 bases respectively, with 13 bases between them. This CDR3 spans 16 amino acids. The CDR3 DNA sequence: TGTGCCAGCAGCGTAGGCCAGGGCGCCTACTACAATGAGCAGTTCTTC. It yields the protein CASSVGQGAYYNEQFF.

The chain joins TRBV6-1 to TRBJ1-5; D ambiguous. Germline V CDR1 and CDR2: MNHNS, SASEGT. The CDR3 runs 15 residues. V gave up 1 base and J gave up 2 bases, with 9 bases separating them. The CDR3 region is CASSEVSGGNQPQHF. DNA for the CDR3: TGTGCCAGCAGTGAAGTGAGTGGTGGCAATCAGCCCCAGCATTTT.

The chain recombines TRBV27 with TRBJ1-5, with unresolved D. This CDR3 has 13 residues. V lost 5 bases and J 7 bases, leaving 12 bases between the germline ends. From germline, CDR1 is MNHEY and CDR2 SMNVEV (reference sequence). CDR3 protein: CASSIFPRQPQHF. The DNA for the CDR3 is TGTGCCAGCAGTATATTCCCCAGGCAGCCCCAGCATTTT.

This clone was seen a single time. The J gene is TRBJ2-7, the V gene TRBV5-1; D possibly corresponds to TRBD1 (5 bases). Germline CDR1 reads SGHRS; CDR2 reads YFSETQ. Between the trimmed V and J ends, which lost 0 bases and 4 bases, there was a span of 11 bases. The CDR3 runs 14 residues. The CDR3 DNA reads as TGCGCCAGCAGCTTGGTGGCAGGGCGATACGAGCAGTACTTC. It translates to CASSLVAGRYEQYF. The variable domain in full, with the rest retrieved from reference TRBV5-1 and TRBJ2-7, is KAGVTQTPRYLIKTRGQQVTLSCSPISGHRSVSWYQQTPGQGLQFLFEYFSETQRNKGNFPGRFSGRQFSNSRSEMNVSTLELGDSALYLCASSLVAGRYEQYFGPGTRLTVT.

The chain combines TRBV19 with TRBJ1-4; 7 nucleotides match TRBD1. V lost 4 bases, J lost 5 bases, and 4 bases stayed unmatched. The CDR3 consists of 14 residues. Germline-derived CDR1 and CDR2 are LNHDA and SQIVND (reference sequence). The CDR3 nucleotides read TGTGCCAGTAGTACGGGGACAGTCAATGAAAAACTGTTTTTT. Its protein product is CASSTGTVNEKLFF.

Here the CDR3 reads CASSLYGQGATQPQHF. In DNA, the CDR3 is TGTGCCAGCAGTTTATATGGGCAGGGGGCGACTCAGCCCCAGCATTTT. The gene calls are TRBV27 and TRBJ1-5; 8 bases map to TRBD1. The CDR3 runs 16 residues. V gave up 1 base and J gave up 6 bases; unmatched junction bases: 8. Germline V gene data show CDR1 as MNHEY and CDR2 as SMNVEV (reference sequence).

In this sample, this clone turned up a few times. This chain links TRBV15 with TRBJ1-4; D remains unclear. Per the germline V gene, CDR1 is LNHNV and CDR2 is YYDKDF (reference sequence). Trimming removed 5 bases from V and 7 bases from J, with 8 bases in between. The CDR3 extends over 12 amino acids. CDR3 sequence reads: CATSGRGEKLFF. CDR3 DNA sequence: TGTGCCACCAGCGGTCGGGGTGAAAAACTGTTTTTT.

The rearrangement uses TRBV5-1 and TRBJ2-3; D may be TRBD1 (6 bases). The CDR3 length is 16 residues. Germline-derived CDR1 and CDR2 are SGHRS and YFSETQ. V was shortened by 4 bases and J by 0 bases, with 15 bases between the two germline ends. DNA of the CDR3: TGCGCCAGCAGCCCGGTTTGGCAGGGGAGCACAGATACGCAGTATTTT. Translated: CASSPVWQGSTDTQYF.

The chain combines TRBV7-9 with TRBJ1-2; 7 bases align to TRBD1. In germline, CDR1 is SEHNR, CDR2 FQNEAQ (reference sequence). The CDR3 spans 15 residues. The ends lost 5 bases at V and 4 bases at J; junction bases unmatched: 10. Here the CDR3 DNA reads TGTGCCAGCAGCCTACAGGGGATCCGGGGCTATGGCTACACCTTC. It specifies CASSLQGIRGYGYTF.

This clone has just one count. The CDR3 DNA sequence: TGCGCCAGCAGCCAACTACCGGGACAGGGACGCGGCTACACCTTC. It codes for CASSQLPGQGRGYTF. The V and J genes are TRBV4-1 and TRBJ1-2, with 9 bases lining up with TRBD1. The germline CDR1 and CDR2 sequences are MGHRA and YSYEKL. J lost 8 bases, V lost 2 bases, and 9 bases had no gene match. This CDR3 is built from 15 residues.

The chain uses TRBV7-9 and TRBJ1-6; D gene ambiguous. Germline values: CDR1 SEHNR, CDR2 FQNEAQ (reference sequence). Trimming took off 5 bases at V and 6 bases at J, with 17 bases between the two ends. There are 16 residues in the CDR3. The CDR3 is CASSPPNLDGNSPLHF. Written as DNA, the CDR3 is TGTGCCAGCAGCCCACCTAACCTAGATGGTAATTCACCCCTCCACTTT. Variable domain in full (rest from reference TRBV7-9 and TRBJ1-6): DTGVSQNPRHKITKRGQNVTFRCDPISEHNRLYWYRQTLGQGPEFLTYFQNEAQLEKSRLLSDRFSAERPKGSFSTLEIQRTEQGDSAMYLCASSPPNLDGNSPLHFGNGTRLTVT.

This clone has only one observation. The chain uses TRBV29-1 and TRBJ2-2; 8 nucleotides align to TRBD1. Germline CDR1 is SQVTM and CDR2 is ANQGSEA. V gave up 5 bases and J gave up 4 bases; unmatched junction bases: 9. CDR3 length: 15 residues. CDR3 sequence: CSVMHQGAGTGELFF. DNA of the CDR3: TGCAGCGTTATGCACCAGGGGGCGGGCACCGGGGAGCTGTTTTTT.

The chain is built from TRBV5-1 and TRBJ2-2, with D maybe TRBD2 (6 bases). Between the trimmed V and J ends, which lost 4 bases and 4 bases, there was a span of 17 bases. This CDR3 is built from 16 residues. CDR1 and CDR2 from the germline V gene are SGHRS and YFSETQ. CDR3 sequence (DNA): TGCGCCAGCAGCCCCGAGGAGGGGTCGATCACCGGGGAGCTGTTTTTT. Translation: CASSPEEGSITGELFF.

The genes are TRBV15 and TRBJ2-7; 7 bases map to TRBD1. CDR1 is LNHNV and CDR2 is YYDKDF in the germline V gene (reference sequence). The CDR3 sequence is 15 residues long. V was clipped by 5 bases and J by 2 bases; unmatched bases: 9. DNA of the CDR3: TGTGCCACCAGCGCGGCTAGACAGGGCCCCTACGAGCAGTACTTC. Encoded protein: CATSAARQGPYEQYF.

The gene calls are TRBV19 and TRBJ2-1; 10 bases align to TRBD2. Germline V gene lookup returns CDR1 LNHDA and CDR2 SQIVND (reference sequence). Trimming at V came to 7 bases and at J to 5 bases, leaving 8 bases not matched to a gene. CDR3 size: 15 residues. The CDR3 DNA reads as TGTGCCAGTACCACATTAGCGGGGGGTAACAATGAGCAGTTCTTC. This translates into CASTTLAGGNNEQFF.

As concerns this clone: This CDR3 is also generated by other DNA sequences in the sample. The rearrangement uses TRBV2 and TRBJ1-6; perhaps TRBD1 as D (5 bases). The CDR3 is 15 amino acids. Germline V lookup: CDR1 SNHLY, CDR2 FYNNEI. V dropped 6 bases and J dropped 3 bases, with 12 bases sitting between them. CDR3 in amino acids: CASRETDHYNSPLHF. DNA of the CDR3: TGTGCCAGCAGAGAGACAGACCACTATAATTCACCCCTCCACTTT.

The DNA for the CDR3 is TGCAGCGTACCCCTGAGTTTGAGAAATGAGCAGTTCTTC. This encodes CSVPLSLRNEQFF. This rearrangement joins TRBV29-1 to TRBJ2-1; D is ambiguous. Germline-derived CDR1 and CDR2 are SQVTM and ANQGSEA. The CDR3 consists of 13 residues. The germline V and J ends were trimmed by 6 bases and 7 bases, with 16 bases remaining between them.

A word on this clone: Relative to the germline gene, one junction end is altered; a read error may explain this. V gene TRBV4-1 combines with J gene TRBJ1-2, with 7 bases aligning to TRBD1. The CDR3 loop spans 14 amino acids. The V gene's germline CDR1 is MGHRA and CDR2 YSYEKL. This CDR3 is CASSQETGQTLTAF. Written as DNA, the CDR3 is TGCGCCAGCAGCCAAGAAACGGGACAGACTCTGACGGCCTTC.

This chain links TRBV29-1 with TRBJ2-7; the D gene is possibly TRBD2 (5 bases). The CDR3 loop spans 12 amino acids. V was cut by 6 bases and J by 4 bases, with 13 bases left in between. Germline CDR1 is SQVTM and CDR2 is ANQGSEA. CDR3 DNA sequence: TGCAGCGTCTCACAAGGGAGTTACGAGCAGTACTTC. Translated: CSVSQGSYEQYF.

The chain links TRBV7-9 to TRBJ2-1; TRBD1 aligns across 11 bases. This CDR3 has 18 amino acids. The germline V gene encodes CDR1 SEHNR and CDR2 FQNEAQ (reference sequence). V gave up 4 bases and J gave up 6 bases; unmatched junction bases: 14. CDR3 in DNA: TGTGCCAGCAGCTCCGGGACAGGGGGATTTAGCCGGGGCAATGAGCAGTTCTTC. This translates into CASSSGTGGFSRGNEQFF.

J is TRBJ1-2 and V is TRBV7-8, with 9 bases identical to TRBD1. This CDR3 is 14 amino acids long. The germline V gene encodes CDR1 SGHVS and CDR2 FQNEAQ. J gave up 6 bases and V 5 bases, and 7 bases lay outside the gene matches. The CDR3 protein is CASSRWTGDNGYTF. The DNA of the CDR3 is TGTGCCAGCAGCCGTTGGACAGGGGATAATGGCTACACCTTC.

V and J are TRBV5-1 and TRBJ1-2; 8 nucleotides line up with TRBD1. The CDR3 consists of 15 residues. CDR1 and CDR2 (germline): SGHRS, YFSETQ. V gave up 0 bases and J gave up 5 bases; unmatched junction bases: 6. Written as DNA, the CDR3 is TGCGCCAGCAGCTTGGGGCAGGGGGCGCAGTATGGCTACACCTTC. It codes for CASSLGQGAQYGYTF. Together with reference TRBV5-1 and TRBJ1-2, the CDR3 gives the full variable domain: KAGVTQTPRYLIKTRGQQVTLSCSPISGHRSVSWYQQTPGQGLQFLFEYFSETQRNKGNFPGRFSGRQFSNSRSEMNVSTLELGDSALYLCASSLGQGAQYGYTFGSGTRLTVV.

This rearrangement joins TRBV18 to TRBJ2-3; 8 bases align to TRBD2. The length of the CDR3 is 16 residues. Germline CDR1 is KGHSH and CDR2 is LQKENI. Unmatched junction bases numbered 11, after V lost 6 bases and J lost 3 bases. The CDR3 region is CASSPSIAGLTDTQYF. In DNA form, the CDR3 reads TGTGCCAGCTCGCCCTCCATAGCGGGGTTGACAGATACGCAGTATTTT.

This clone appeared once. This chain links TRBV2 with TRBJ2-3; a possible D gene is TRBD2 (7 bases). The CDR3 is 14 residues long. Per germline, CDR1 SNHLY and CDR2 FYNNEI. V was pared by 6 bases and J by 0 bases, with 10 bases between. In DNA form, the CDR3 reads TGTGCCAGCAGGGGGGGGGCTAGCACAGATACGCAGTATTTT. This codes for CASRGGASTDTQYF.

The chain joins TRBV7-3 to TRBJ1-1, with TRBD1 identical over 9 bases. Germline values: CDR1 SGHTA, CDR2 FQGTGA. The CDR3 consists of 15 residues. V was clipped by 5 bases and J by 5 bases; unmatched bases: 9. DNA for the CDR3: TGTGCCAGCAGCCCTCGGACAGGGGCCGAAACTGAAGCTTTCTTT. It is translated as CASSPRTGAETEAFF.

The genes are TRBV10-3 and TRBJ1-4, with TRBD1 matching over 10 bases. Germline CDR1 is ENHRY and CDR2 is SYGVKD. V shed 9 bases, J shed 7 bases, and the junction held 5 bases outside the gene matches. This CDR3 has 13 amino acids. CDR3 amino acids: CAIGQGEAEKLFF. CDR3 nucleotide sequence: TGTGCCATTGGACAGGGGGAGGCTGAAAAACTGTTTTTT.

V usage is TRBV6-5 and J usage is TRBJ1-5, with unresolved D. The CDR3 runs 12 residues. Looked up from germline, CDR1 is MNHEY and CDR2 is SVGAGI. V was shortened by 8 bases and J by 5 bases, with 10 bases between the two germline ends. CDR3 nucleotide sequence: TGTGCCAGCGGGCAGCCGGATCAGCCCCAGCATTTT. Residues: CASGQPDQPQHF.